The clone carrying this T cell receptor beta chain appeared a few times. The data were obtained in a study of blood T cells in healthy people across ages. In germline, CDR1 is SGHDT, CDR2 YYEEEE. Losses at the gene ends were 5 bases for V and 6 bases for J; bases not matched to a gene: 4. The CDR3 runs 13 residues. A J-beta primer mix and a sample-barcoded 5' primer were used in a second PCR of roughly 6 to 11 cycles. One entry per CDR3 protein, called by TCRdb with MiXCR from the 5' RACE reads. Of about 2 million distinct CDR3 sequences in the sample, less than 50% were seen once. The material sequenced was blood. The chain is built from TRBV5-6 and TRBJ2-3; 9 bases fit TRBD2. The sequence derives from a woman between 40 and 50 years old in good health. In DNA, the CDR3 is TGTGCCAGCAGAGTAGCGGGGGCGGATACGCAGTATTTT. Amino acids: CASRVAGADTQYF.